This TCR beta chain is drawn from a study of blood T cell repertoires in COVID-19. Original processing methods: The authors estimated nucleated cell counts from reference gene primer amplification. Libraries were prepared by immunoSEQ multiplex PCR; TCRdb keeps only in-frame clonotypes and omits some of them. V, J and clone size were drawn from that table, and D and trimming were deduced from the DNA. The table lists around 300,000 clones, roughly nine tenths of them singletons. The germline V gene has CDR1 LNHDA and CDR2 SQIVND (reference sequence). The CDR3 length is 23 residues. The V segment lost 7 bases and the J segment 0 bases; nucleotides outside the gene matches: 26.

Sample: PBMCs or T cells enriched from blood (not recorded which). The chain uses TRBV19 and TRBJ2-3; TRBD2 agrees at 12 bases. This clonotype was obtained from a woman in her fifties or sixties who had recovered from COVID-19. CDR3 sequence reads: CASNVRTSGIGSRKPTSTDTQYF. The CDR3 DNA follows: TGTGCCAGTAACGTTCGGACTAGCGGGATAGGATCCCGTAAACCTACTAGCACAGATACGCAGTATTTT.